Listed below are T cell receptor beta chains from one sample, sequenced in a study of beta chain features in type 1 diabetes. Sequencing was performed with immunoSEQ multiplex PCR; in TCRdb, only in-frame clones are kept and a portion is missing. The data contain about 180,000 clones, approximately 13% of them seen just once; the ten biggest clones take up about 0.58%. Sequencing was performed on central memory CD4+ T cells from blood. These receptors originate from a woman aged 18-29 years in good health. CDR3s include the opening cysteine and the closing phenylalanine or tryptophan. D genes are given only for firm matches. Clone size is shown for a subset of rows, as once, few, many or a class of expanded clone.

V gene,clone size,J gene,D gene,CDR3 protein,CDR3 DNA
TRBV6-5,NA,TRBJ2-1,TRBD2,CATTAGVIKEQFF,TGTGCCACCACAGCGGGAGTTATTAAGGAGCAGTTCTTC
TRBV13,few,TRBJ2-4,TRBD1,CASSSPDRVLAKNIQYF,TGTGCCAGCAGCTCGCCCGACAGGGTTCTAGCCAAAAACATTCAGTACTTC
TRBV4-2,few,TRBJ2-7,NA,CASSLRGGDPQYF,TGTGCCAGCAGCCTAAGAGGGGGGGACCCGCAGTACTTC
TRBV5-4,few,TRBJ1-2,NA,CASSQDRGSHGYGYTF,TGCGCCAGCAGCCAAGATCGGGGATCTCATGGCTATGGCTACACCTTC
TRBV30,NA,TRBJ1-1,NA,CAWSVGQGRTEAFF,TGTGCCTGGAGTGTAGGCCAGGGGCGGACTGAAGCTTTCTTT
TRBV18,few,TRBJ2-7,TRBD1,CASSPPGQTYEQYF,TGTGCCAGCTCACCACCGGGACAGACCTACGAGCAGTACTTC
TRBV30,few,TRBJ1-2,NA,CAWDRRGAGYTF,TGTGCCTGGGACAGGCGGGGGGCCGGCTACACCTTC
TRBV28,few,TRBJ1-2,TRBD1,CASSLGGQGSGYGYTF,TGTGCCAGCAGTTTGGGAGGACAGGGGAGCGGCTATGGCTACACCTTC
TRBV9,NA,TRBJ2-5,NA,CASSTTGRETQYF,TGTGCCAGCAGCACGACAGGACGAGAGACCCAGTACTTC
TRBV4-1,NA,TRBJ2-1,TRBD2,CASSQETAGGGYNEQFF,TGCGCCAGCAGCCAAGAAACTGCGGGAGGCGGCTACAATGAGCAGTTCTTC
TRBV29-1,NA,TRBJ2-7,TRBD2,CSVVTSGSFYEQYF,TGCAGCGTGGTGACTAGCGGGAGCTTCTACGAGCAGTACTTC
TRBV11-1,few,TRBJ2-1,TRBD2,CASSLRAGGARNEQFF,TGTGCCAGCAGCTTACGTGCGGGAGGAGCCAGAAATGAGCAGTTCTTC
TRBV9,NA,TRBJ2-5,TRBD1,CASSADRGWETQYF,TGTGCCAGCAGCGCGGACAGGGGGTGGGAGACCCAGTACTTC
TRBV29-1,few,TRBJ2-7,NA,CSSRTGVEQYF,TGCAGCTCAAGGACGGGGGTAGAGCAGTACTTC
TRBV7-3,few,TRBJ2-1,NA,CASSLSPAGEQFF,TGTGCCAGCAGCTTATCCCCAGCGGGTGAGCAGTTCTTC
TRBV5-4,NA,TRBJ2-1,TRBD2,CASSLEGTRGNEQFF,TGTGCCAGCAGCTTGGAAGGGACTAGGGGTAATGAGCAGTTCTTC
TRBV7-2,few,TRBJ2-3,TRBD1,CASSLAGTGTCLF,TGTGCCAGCAGCTTAGCCGGGACAGGGACCTGTCTTTTT
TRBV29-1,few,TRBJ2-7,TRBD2,CSVDVSPSGAYEQYF,TGCAGCGTTGACGTTTCTCCTAGCGGGGCCTACGAGCAGTACTTC
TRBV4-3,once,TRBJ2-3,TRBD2,CASSQDWASGMTDTQYF,TGCGCCAGCAGCCAAGATTGGGCTAGCGGGATGACAGATACGCAGTATTTT
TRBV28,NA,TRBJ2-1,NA,CASRPRRAAGNEQFF,TGTGCCAGCAGACCTCGCAGGGCGGCCGGGAATGAGCAGTTCTTC
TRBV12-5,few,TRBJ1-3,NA,CASAVGTPGNTIYF,TGTGCTAGTGCCGTCGGGACACCCGGAAACACCATATATTTT
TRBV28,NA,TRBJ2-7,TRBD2,CASSLPGLALGSEQYF,TGTGCCAGCAGCCTACCGGGACTAGCCTTGGGTTCCGAGCAGTACTTC
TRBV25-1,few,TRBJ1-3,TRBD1,CASSVGQGGGTIYF,TGTGCCAGCAGTGTGGGACAGGGTGGTGGCACCATATATTTT
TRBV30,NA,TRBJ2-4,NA,CAWNGEIAKNIQYF,TGTGCCTGGAACGGGGAGATAGCCAAAAACATTCAGTACTTC
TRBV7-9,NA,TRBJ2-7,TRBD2,CASSPGTNSYEQYF,TGTGCCAGCAGCCCGGGGACTAACTCCTACGAGCAGTACTTC
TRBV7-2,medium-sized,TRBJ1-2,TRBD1,CASSITGTGIGYTF,TGTGCCAGCAGCATCACCGGGACAGGGATTGGCTACACCTTC
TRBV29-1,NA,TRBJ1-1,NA,CSVVRWGVGAFF,TGCAGCGTTGTACGTTGGGGGGTCGGGGCTTTCTTT
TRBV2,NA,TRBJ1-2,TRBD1,CASSSSLYGTGVGYTF,TGTGCCAGCAGTTCCTCTCTATACGGGACAGGGGTTGGCTACACCTTC
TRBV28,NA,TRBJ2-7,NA,CASSLRQNFYEQYF,TGTGCCAGCAGTTTACGACAGAACTTCTACGAGCAGTACTTC
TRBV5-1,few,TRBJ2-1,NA,CASSLPRDSLNEQFF,TGCGCCAGCAGCCTCCCCAGAGATAGCTTAAATGAGCAGTTCTTC
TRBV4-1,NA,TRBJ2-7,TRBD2,CASSQERLAGGRGPGEQYF,TGCGCCAGCAGCCAAGAGAGGCTAGCGGGAGGGAGGGGTCCCGGTGAGCAGTACTTC
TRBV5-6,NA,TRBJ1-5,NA,CASSLIDQPQHF,TGTGCCAGCAGCTTGATAGATCAGCCCCAGCATTTT
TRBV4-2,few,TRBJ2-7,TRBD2,CASSQDPGTSGDYEQYF,TGTGCCAGCAGCCAAGATCCGGGGACTAGCGGGGACTACGAGCAGTACTTC
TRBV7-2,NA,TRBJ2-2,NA,CASSPPGLNTGELFF,TGTGCCAGCAGTCCTCCTGGACTGAACACCGGGGAGCTGTTTTTT
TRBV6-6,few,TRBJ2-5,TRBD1,CASLKQGATDTQYF,TGTGCCAGCCTAAAGCAGGGGGCCACTGACACCCAGTACTTC
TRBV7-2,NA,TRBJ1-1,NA,CASTESRNTEAFF,TGTGCCAGCACCGAGTCCCGGAACACTGAAGCTTTCTTT
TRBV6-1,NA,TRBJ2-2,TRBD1,CASIKVQGAGELFF,TGTGCCAGCATCAAGGTCCAGGGGGCCGGGGAGCTGTTTTTT
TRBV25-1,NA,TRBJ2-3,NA,CASSGPDSLAQYF,TGTGCCAGCAGTGGTCCGGACAGTTTGGCGCAGTATTTT
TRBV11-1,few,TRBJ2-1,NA,CASSRGASSYNEQFF,TGTGCCAGCAGTCGCGGGGCGAGCTCCTACAATGAGCAGTTCTTC
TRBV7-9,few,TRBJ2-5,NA,CASSLSRVETQYF,TGTGCCAGCAGCTTATCCAGGGTTGAGACCCAGTACTTC
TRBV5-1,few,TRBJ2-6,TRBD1,CASSLAGQSGANVLTF,TGCGCCAGCAGCTTGGCGGGACAGTCTGGGGCCAACGTCCTGACTTTC
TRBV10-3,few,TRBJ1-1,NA,CAISDIGAFGTEAFF,TGTGCCATCAGTGATATTGGGGCGTTCGGCACTGAAGCTTTCTTT
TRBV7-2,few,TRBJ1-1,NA,CASSLNSRENTEAFF,TGTGCCAGCAGCTTAAACTCCAGGGAGAACACTGAAGCTTTCTTT
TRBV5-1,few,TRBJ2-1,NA,CASSFGNSYNEQFF,TGCGCCAGCAGCTTCGGGAACTCCTACAATGAGCAGTTCTTC
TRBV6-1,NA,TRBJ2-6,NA,CASSAPSGANVLTF,TGTGCCAGCAGTGCTCCTTCTGGGGCCAACGTCCTGACTTTC
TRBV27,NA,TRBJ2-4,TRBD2,CASSSSLAGGVNIQYF,TGTGCCAGCAGTTCCTCACTAGCGGGAGGAGTAAACATTCAGTACTTC
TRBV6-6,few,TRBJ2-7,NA,CALGKTGPLGEQYF,TGTGCGTTGGGGAAAACAGGGCCCTTGGGGGAGCAGTACTTC
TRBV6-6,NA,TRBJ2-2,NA,CASSPRGGELFF,TGTGCCAGCAGTCCCCGGGGCGGGGAGCTGTTTTTT
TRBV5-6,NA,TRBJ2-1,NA,CASSSEDKDEQFF,TGTGCCAGCAGCTCCGAGGATAAGGATGAGCAGTTCTTC
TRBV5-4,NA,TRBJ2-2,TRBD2,CASSLGLAVANTGELFF,TGTGCCAGCAGCTTAGGACTAGCGGTAGCGAACACCGGGGAGCTGTTTTTT
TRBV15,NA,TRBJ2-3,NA,CATSRVRTDTDTQYF,TGTGCCACCAGCAGAGTGAGAACAGACACAGATACGCAGTATTTT